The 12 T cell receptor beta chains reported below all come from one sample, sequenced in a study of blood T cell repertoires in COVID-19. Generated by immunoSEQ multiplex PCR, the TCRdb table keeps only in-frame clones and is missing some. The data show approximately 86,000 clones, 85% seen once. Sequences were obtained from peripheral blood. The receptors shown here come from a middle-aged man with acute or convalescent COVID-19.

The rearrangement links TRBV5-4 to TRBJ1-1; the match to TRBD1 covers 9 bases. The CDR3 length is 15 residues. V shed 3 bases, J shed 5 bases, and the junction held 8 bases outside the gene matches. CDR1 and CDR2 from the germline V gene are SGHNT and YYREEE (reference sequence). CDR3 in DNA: TGTGCCAGCAGCTCCCGGGACAGGGTGTGGACTGAAGCTTTCTTT. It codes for CASSSRDRVWTEAFF.

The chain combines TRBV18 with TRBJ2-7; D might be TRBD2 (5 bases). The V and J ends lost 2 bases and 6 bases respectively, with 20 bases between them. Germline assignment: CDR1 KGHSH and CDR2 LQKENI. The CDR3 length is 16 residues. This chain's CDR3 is CASSPRSPGNNGEQYF. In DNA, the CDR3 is TGTGCCAGCTCACCAAGGAGCCCGGGGAACAATGGCGAGCAGTACTTC.

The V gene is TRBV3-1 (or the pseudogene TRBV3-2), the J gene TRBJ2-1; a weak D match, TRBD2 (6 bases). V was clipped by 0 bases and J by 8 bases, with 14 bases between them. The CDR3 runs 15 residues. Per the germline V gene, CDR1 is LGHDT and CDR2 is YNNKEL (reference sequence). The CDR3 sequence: CASSQDPTSIDEQFF. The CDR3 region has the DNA TGTGCCAGCAGCCAAGATCCGACTAGTATCGATGAGCAGTTCTTC.

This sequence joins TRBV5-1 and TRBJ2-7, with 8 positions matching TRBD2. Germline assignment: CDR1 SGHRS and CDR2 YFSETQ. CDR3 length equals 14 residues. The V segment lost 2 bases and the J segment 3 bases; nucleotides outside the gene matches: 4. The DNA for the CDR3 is TGCGCCAGCAGCTTCGGGGGGGCGAACTACGAGCAGTACTTC. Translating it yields CASSFGGANYEQYF.

In DNA, the CDR3 is TGTGCCAGTAGTCTTCAGACAGGGGTCTATGGCTACACCTTC. Its protein product is CASSLQTGVYGYTF. J is TRBJ1-2 and V is TRBV19, with TRBD1 identical over 8 bases. The germline gives CDR1 LNHDA, CDR2 SQIVND (reference sequence). Unmatched junction bases numbered 6, after V lost 5 bases and J lost 4 bases. The CDR3 runs 14 residues.

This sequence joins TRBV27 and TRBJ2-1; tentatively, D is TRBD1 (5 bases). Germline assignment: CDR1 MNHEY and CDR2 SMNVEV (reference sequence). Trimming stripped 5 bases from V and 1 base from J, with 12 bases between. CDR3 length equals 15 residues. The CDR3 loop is CASSGALRSYNEQFF. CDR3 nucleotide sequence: TGTGCCAGCAGTGGGGCTCTCCGTTCCTACAATGAGCAGTTCTTC.

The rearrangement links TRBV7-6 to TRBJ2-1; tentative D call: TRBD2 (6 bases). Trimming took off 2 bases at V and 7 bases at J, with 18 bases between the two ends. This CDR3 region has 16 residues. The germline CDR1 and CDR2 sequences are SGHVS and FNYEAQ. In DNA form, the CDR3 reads TGTGCCAGCAGCTTACCACGCGGGACTCCAACTAATGAGCAGTTCTTC. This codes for CASSLPRGTPTNEQFF.

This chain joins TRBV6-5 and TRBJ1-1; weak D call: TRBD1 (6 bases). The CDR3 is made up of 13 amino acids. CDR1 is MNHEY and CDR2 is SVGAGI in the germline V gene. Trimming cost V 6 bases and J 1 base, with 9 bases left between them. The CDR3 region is CASRQGKNTEAFF. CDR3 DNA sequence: TGTGCCAGCAGGCAGGGGAAGAACACTGAAGCTTTCTTT.

The DNA of the CDR3 is TGTGCCAGCAGCCGGTCCCCTAGCGATAGGAATGAGCAGTTCTTC. The encoded protein is CASSRSPSDRNEQFF. The chain combines TRBV6-4 with TRBJ2-1, with D possibly matching TRBD2 (6 bases). V was clipped by 6 bases and J by 7 bases, with 19 bases between them. This CDR3 region has 15 residues. Germline CDR1 MRHNA, CDR2 SNTAGT.

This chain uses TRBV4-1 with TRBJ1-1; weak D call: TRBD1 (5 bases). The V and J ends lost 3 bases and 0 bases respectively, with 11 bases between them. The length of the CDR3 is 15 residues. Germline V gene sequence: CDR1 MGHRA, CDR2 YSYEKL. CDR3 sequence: CASSQTVLMNTEAFF. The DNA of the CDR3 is TGCGCCAGCAGCCAGACAGTTCTAATGAACACTGAAGCTTTCTTT.

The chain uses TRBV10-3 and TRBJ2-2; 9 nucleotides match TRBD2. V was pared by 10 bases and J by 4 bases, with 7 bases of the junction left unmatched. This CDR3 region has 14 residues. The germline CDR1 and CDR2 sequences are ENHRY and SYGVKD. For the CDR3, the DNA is TGTGCCACCAAGGGGCGGGAGGGCACCGGGGAGCTGTTTTTT. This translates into CATKGREGTGELFF.

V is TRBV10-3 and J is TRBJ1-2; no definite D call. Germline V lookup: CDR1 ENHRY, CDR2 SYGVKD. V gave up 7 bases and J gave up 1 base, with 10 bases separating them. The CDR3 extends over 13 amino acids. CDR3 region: CAITELSNYGYTF. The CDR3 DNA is TGTGCCATCACCGAGCTTAGTAACTATGGCTACACCTTC.